This T cell receptor beta chain was identified in a study of T cells in Graves' hyperthyroidism and ophthalmopathy. There are a few counts of this clonotype. Its matching antigen is unknown. The CDR3 regions of TCR beta were amplified from RNA transcripts. The HTBI primer set drove a first-round RT-PCR of the TCR CDR3. TCRdb itself ran the multiplex PCR reads through MiXCR, one entry per CDR3 protein. Of 600,000 or so distinct CDR3 sequences in the sample, 13% to 15% were seen once. Ophthalmopathy in the patients scored at least 3 on Clinical Activity Score and at least 4 on NOSPECS grade, lasting under 3 months. Broader study findings: A model built on 13 V-J features separated ophthalmopathy from stable hyperthyroidism.

The TCR was taken from a woman aged 18 to 35 with Graves' ophthalmopathy. The source material was blood.

CDR3 sequence (DNA): TGTGCCAGCTTGGGACGCCGGAGCTCCTACAATGAGCAGTTCTTC. Encoded protein: CASLGRRSSYNEQFF. This chain links TRBV6-7 with TRBJ2-1; D may match TRBD1 or TRBD2 (5 bases each). TRBV6-7 carries the ORF label, with uncertain function. V lost 8 bases and J lost 0, with 14 bases in between. The CDR3 consists of 15 residues.